What follows are 30 T cell receptor beta chains derived from one specimen sequenced in a study of blood T cell repertoires in COVID-19. Sequencing was performed with immunoSEQ multiplex PCR; in TCRdb, only in-frame clones are kept and a portion is missing. The sample holds approximately 340,000 clones, roughly nine tenths seen once. The sample consisted of PBMCs or T cells enriched from blood (not recorded which). These receptors came from a middle-aged woman who had been exposed to COVID-19.

This chain links TRBV2 with TRBJ1-3, with D unresolved. This CDR3 has 13 residues. The germline gives CDR1 SNHLY, CDR2 FYNNEI. Deletions cut 5 bases from V and 0 bases from J, with 5 bases between. The CDR3 nucleotides are TGTGCCAGCAGTACAGACTCTGGAAACACCATATATTTT. Its protein is CASSTDSGNTIYF.

This rearrangement joins TRBV18 to TRBJ1-5, with 11 bases aligning to TRBD1. The CDR3 covers 15 residues. CDR1 is KGHSH and CDR2 is LQKENI in the germline V gene. V shed 4 bases, J shed 3 bases, and the junction held 2 bases outside the gene matches. CDR3 protein: CASSLGQGDNQPQHF. CDR3 DNA sequence: TGTGCCAGCTCACTGGGACAGGGGGACAATCAGCCCCAGCATTTT.

The V call is TRBV19, the J call TRBJ1-5; TRBD1 matches 7 bases. CDR3 size: 13 residues. CDR1 and CDR2 (germline): LNHDA, SQIVND (reference sequence). The V and J ends lost 5 bases and 10 bases, in that order; junction bases with no gene match: 8. The CDR3 reads CASSWQGDIPQHF. The CDR3 DNA sequence: TGTGCCAGTAGTTGGCAGGGGGACATTCCCCAGCATTTT.

The chain links TRBV3-1 (or the pseudogene TRBV3-2) to TRBJ2-7; D unclear. This CDR3 has 15 amino acids. Deletions cut 0 bases from V and 3 bases from J, with 12 bases between. Germline V gene sequence: CDR1 LGHDT, CDR2 YNNKEL (reference sequence). CDR3 protein: CASSQDVQNLYEQYF. The CDR3 DNA follows: TGTGCCAGCAGCCAAGATGTACAGAACCTCTACGAGCAGTACTTC.

CDR3 protein: CASSLYRTGVTEAFF. The CDR3 coding sequence is TGTGCCAGCAGCTTATACCGGACAGGGGTAACTGAAGCTTTCTTT. This rearrangement joins TRBV5-4 to TRBJ1-1; TRBD1 aligns across 9 bases. Germline V gene data show CDR1 as SGHNT and CDR2 as YYREEE (reference sequence). V shed 2 bases and J 5 bases; nucleotides not matched to a gene: 7. The CDR3 has 15 amino acids.

This rearrangement joins TRBV21-1 to TRBJ2-2; the table's D call of TRBD2 was not tested on the DNA. TRBV21-1 corresponds to a pseudogene. This CDR3 comprises 15 residues. The DNA of the CDR3 is TGTGCCAGCAGCAACAGCTCTCGAGGTCCCGGGGAGCTGTTTTTT. This gives the protein CASSNSSRGPGELFF.

This rearrangement joins TRBV27 to TRBJ2-7; a weak D match, TRBD2 (5 bases). V was shortened by 6 bases and J by 2 bases, with 11 bases between the two germline ends. CDR3 length equals 13 residues. Germline V gives CDR1 MNHEY, CDR2 SMNVEV (reference sequence). CDR3 coding DNA: TGTGCCAGCAGCGGACTTTCCCCCTACGAGCAGTACTTC. This gives the protein CASSGLSPYEQYF.

This sequence joins TRBV7-2 and TRBJ1-3; 7 positions match TRBD1. The CDR3 spans 15 residues. Germline assignment: CDR1 SGHTA and CDR2 FQGNSA. Germline trimming cut 6 bases from V and 3 bases from J; bases unmatched to any gene: 8. This chain's CDR3 is CASRGTTGFGNTIYF. The CDR3 coding sequence is TGTGCCAGCAGGGGCACGACAGGGTTTGGAAACACCATATATTTT.

This rearrangement joins TRBV18 to TRBJ1-1, with D hard to call. V lost 1 base and J lost 1, with 4 bases in between. CDR3 length equals 13 residues. In germline, CDR1 is KGHSH, CDR2 LQKENI. In DNA, the CDR3 is TGTGCCAGCTCACCACGACAGAACACTGAAGCTTTCTTT. This gives the protein CASSPRQNTEAFF. Based on the CDR3 plus reference TRBV18 and TRBJ1-1, the full variable domain is NAGVMQNPRHLVRRRGQEARLRCSPMKGHSHVYWYRQLPEEGLKFMVYLQKENIIDESGMPKERFSAEFPKEGPSILRIQQVVRGDSAAYFCASSPRQNTEAFFGQGTRLTVV.

This clone was seen more than once but under ten times. This rearrangement joins TRBV10-3 to TRBJ2-3; D gene ambiguous. Germline CDR1 and CDR2: ENHRY and SYGVKD. V dropped 2 bases and J dropped 5 bases, with 8 bases sitting between them. This CDR3 contains 13 residues. Here the CDR3 reads CAISEVSEDTQYF. In DNA form, the CDR3 reads TGTGCCATCAGTGAGGTGAGCGAAGATACGCAGTATTTT.

The chain joins TRBV19 to TRBJ1-2; 8 bases agree with TRBD1. CDR1 is LNHDA, CDR2 SQIVND, per germline (reference sequence). The V and J ends lost 6 bases and 6 bases, in that order; junction bases with no gene match: 9. The CDR3 runs 14 residues. DNA for the CDR3: TGTGCCAGTAGAGCAGGGGGCGCAGGAGATGGCTACACCTTC. It yields the protein CASRAGGAGDGYTF.

This rearrangement joins TRBV7-2 to TRBJ2-3; TRBD2 aligns across 12 bases. The CDR3 is 14 residues long. Germline CDR1 SGHTA, CDR2 FQGNSA. V shed 3 bases, J shed 8 bases, and the junction held 3 bases outside the gene matches. The CDR3 loop is CASSFLTSGSTQYF. The DNA for the CDR3 is TGTGCCAGCAGCTTCTTGACTAGCGGGAGTACGCAGTATTTT.

V is TRBV7-3 and J is TRBJ2-5, with 10 bases lining up with TRBD2. CDR3 size: 16 residues. Germline lookup yields CDR1 SGHTA and CDR2 FQGTGA. V trimming: 3 bases; J trimming: 4 bases; junction bases outside the gene matches: 8. CDR3 sequence reads: CASSLSGAGGRETQYF. The CDR3 DNA reads as TGTGCCAGCAGCTTGTCAGGAGCGGGGGGGCGAGAGACCCAGTACTTC.

This chain connects TRBV6-5 to TRBJ1-2; 9 bases map to TRBD1. J gave up 1 base and V 4 bases, and 4 bases lay outside the gene matches. In germline, CDR1 is MNHEY, CDR2 SVGAGI. The CDR3 contains 15 residues. The DNA for the CDR3 is TGTGCCAGCAGTTCAACAGGGGGCTTTAACTATGGCTACACCTTC. Its translation is CASSSTGGFNYGYTF.

The chain carries TRBV6-6 and TRBJ2-7, with TRBD1 identical over 8 bases. Germline CDR1 MNHNY, CDR2 SVGAGI (reference sequence). V gave up 6 bases and J gave up 7 bases; unmatched junction bases: 11. CDR3 length: 14 amino acids. CDR3 region: CASRRDRTLGEQYF. CDR3 sequence (DNA): TGTGCCAGCAGGAGGGACAGGACCTTAGGGGAGCAGTACTTC.

CDR3 coding DNA: TGTGCCAGCAGCGGACAGGGCGTCCTTTCCGAGCAGTACTTC. Its translation: CASSGQGVLSEQYF. The chain carries TRBV9 and TRBJ2-7, with TRBD1 matching 7 bases. V shed 3 bases and J 6 bases; nucleotides not matched to a gene: 9. Germline CDR1 SGDLS, CDR2 YYNGEE. The CDR3 consists of 14 residues.

This chain uses TRBV10-1 with TRBJ2-1; 9 nucleotides line up with TRBD1. Germline CDR1 reads WNHNN; CDR2 reads SYGVQD (reference sequence). This CDR3 has 15 amino acids. The trim removed 3 bases at V and 4 bases at J, leaving 4 bases unmatched. Here the CDR3 reads CASSDPGQGYNEQFF. CDR3 coding DNA: TGCGCCAGCAGTGACCCGGGACAGGGATACAATGAGCAGTTCTTC.

This clone has just one count. V and J are TRBV5-1 and TRBJ2-1, with 7 bases lining up with TRBD1. The J segment lost 5 bases and the V segment lost 0 bases, leaving 5 bases of the junction unmatched. The CDR3 is 15 residues long. Germline V lookup: CDR1 SGHRS, CDR2 YFSETQ. The CDR3 reads CASSLGWTGHNEQFF. DNA for the CDR3: TGCGCCAGCAGCTTGGGTTGGACAGGTCACAATGAGCAGTTCTTC.

The chain is built from TRBV2 and TRBJ2-7, with 7 bases identical to TRBD2. CDR1 is SNHLY and CDR2 is FYNNEI in the germline V gene. This CDR3 is 15 amino acids long. Trimming took 7 bases from V and 3 from J; bases not matched to a gene: 12. This CDR3 reads CASTPPGGGVYEQYF. CDR3 bases: TGTGCCAGCACGCCTCCGGGAGGCGGGGTCTACGAGCAGTACTTC.

Regarding this clone: Being one base from a much bigger clone, this may be a read error. Other nucleotide sequences from this sample produce the same CDR3. This chain uses TRBV12-3 or TRBV12-4 with TRBJ1-5; D may be TRBD1 (6 bases). V lost 8 bases to trimming and J lost 1 base, with 6 bases between them. CDR3 size: 12 residues. The CDR3 sequence: CASGGSNQPQHF. Here the CDR3 DNA reads TGTGCCAGCGGGGGCAGCAATCAGCCCCAGCATTTT.

The chain couples TRBV11-2 to TRBJ2-3; possible D gene TRBD2, 5 bases. Germline loops: CDR1 SGHAT, CDR2 FQNNGV. The CDR3 is 15 amino acids. Trimming removed 7 bases at V and 2 bases at J, with 16 bases between. CDR3: CASTKSRGSTDTQYF. The CDR3 bases are TGTGCCAGCACCAAGAGCCGGGGTTCCACAGATACGCAGTATTTT.

The chain couples TRBV3-1 (or the pseudogene TRBV3-2) to TRBJ1-1, with D perhaps matching TRBD1 (5 bases). CDR1 is LGHDT, CDR2 YNNKEL, per germline (reference sequence). The CDR3 contains 15 residues. Trimming shortened V by 1 base and J by 1 base, and 10 bases separated the two germline ends. CDR3 DNA sequence: TGTGCCAGCAGCCAAGGTTCAGACAGGAACACTGAAGCTTTCTTT. This encodes CASSQGSDRNTEAFF.

The rearrangement joins TRBV29-1 to TRBJ2-7; 10 nucleotides agree with TRBD2. CDR1 is SQVTM and CDR2 is ANQGSEA in the germline V gene. The CDR3 runs 14 residues. The V and J ends lost 4 bases and 4 bases, in that order; junction bases with no gene match: 7. The CDR3 DNA reads as TGCAGCGTTGGGACTAGCGGCTACATATACGAGCAGTACTTC. Its translation is CSVGTSGYIYEQYF.

CDR3 region: CSVRTGRMETQYF. CDR3 in DNA: TGCAGCGTTAGGACAGGGAGAATGGAGACCCAGTACTTC. The rearrangement joins TRBV29-1 to TRBJ2-5, with 8 bases identical to TRBD1. The CDR3 totals 13 residues. With 5 bases clipped from V and 5 bases from J, the junction kept 7 bases outside the gene matches. Per germline, CDR1 SQVTM and CDR2 ANQGSEA.

This clone was seen a single time. This sequence joins TRBV30 and TRBJ1-5, with TRBD1 identical over 8 bases. The V and J ends lost 1 base and 9 bases, in that order; junction bases with no gene match: 2. Germline V lookup: CDR1 GTSNPN, CDR2 SVGIG (reference sequence). The CDR3 is made up of 12 amino acids. The CDR3 loop is CAWSATGGPQHF. The CDR3 nucleotides are TGTGCCTGGAGTGCTACAGGGGGGCCCCAGCATTTT. The full variable domain, in which reference TRBV30 and TRBJ1-5 provide the parts outside the CDR3, is SQTIHQWPATLVQPVGSPLSLECTVEGTSNPNLYWYRQAAGRGLQLLFYSVGIGQISSEVPQNLSASRPQDRQFILSSKKLLLSDSGFYLCAWSATGGPQHFGDGTRLSIL.

The V gene is TRBV7-6, the J gene TRBJ1-3; D gene uncertain. Trimming removed 4 bases at V and 7 bases at J, with 17 bases between. Germline V lookup: CDR1 SGHVS, CDR2 FNYEAQ. The CDR3 loop spans 15 amino acids. CDR3 loop: CASSSQPPGHNTIYF. Here the CDR3 DNA reads TGTGCCAGCAGCTCCCAACCCCCAGGCCATAACACCATATATTTT.

The CDR3 loop is CASSFLTGTGGRGYTF. CDR3 nucleotide sequence: TGTGCCAGCAGTTTTCTGACCGGGACAGGGGGCAGGGGCTACACCTTC. V is TRBV27 and J is TRBJ1-2, with 12 bases that match TRBD1. The CDR3 totals 16 residues. CDR1 is MNHEY and CDR2 is SMNVEV in the germline V gene (reference sequence). V lost 3 bases, J lost 8 bases, and 10 bases stayed unmatched.

The chain carries TRBV7-9 and TRBJ2-1, with no clear D. Trimming left V 0 bases short and J 0 bases short, with 9 bases between. The CDR3 has 16 amino acids. From germline, CDR1 is SEHNR and CDR2 FQNEAQ (reference sequence). The CDR3 nucleotides read TGTGCCAGCAGCTTAGCGGCGGTTAACTCCTACAATGAGCAGTTCTTC. It is translated as CASSLAAVNSYNEQFF. The full variable domain, rest sourced from reference TRBV7-9 and TRBJ2-1, is DTGVSQNPRHKITKRGQNVTFRCDPISEHNRLYWYRQTLGQGPEFLTYFQNEAQLEKSRLLSDRFSAERPKGSFSTLEIQRTEQGDSAMYLCASSLAAVNSYNEQFFGPGTRLTVL.

The rearrangement links TRBV7-9 to TRBJ1-1, with 7 bases matching TRBD1. The germline gives CDR1 SEHNR, CDR2 FQNEAQ (reference sequence). V lost 2 bases, J lost 10 bases, and 4 bases stayed unmatched. The length of the CDR3 is 12 residues. The CDR3 DNA follows: TGTGCCAGCAGCTTACGGACAGGCCGAGCTTTCTTT. Its protein is CASSLRTGRAFF.

V usage is TRBV10-3 and J usage is TRBJ2-1, with D perhaps matching TRBD2 (6 bases). Between the trimmed V and J ends, which lost 7 bases and 7 bases, there was a span of 20 bases. Germline-derived CDR1 and CDR2 are ENHRY and SYGVKD. This CDR3 region has 15 residues. The CDR3 is CAIKGDGRVGNEQFF. As DNA, the CDR3 is TGTGCCATCAAAGGGGACGGGAGAGTGGGTAATGAGCAGTTCTTC.